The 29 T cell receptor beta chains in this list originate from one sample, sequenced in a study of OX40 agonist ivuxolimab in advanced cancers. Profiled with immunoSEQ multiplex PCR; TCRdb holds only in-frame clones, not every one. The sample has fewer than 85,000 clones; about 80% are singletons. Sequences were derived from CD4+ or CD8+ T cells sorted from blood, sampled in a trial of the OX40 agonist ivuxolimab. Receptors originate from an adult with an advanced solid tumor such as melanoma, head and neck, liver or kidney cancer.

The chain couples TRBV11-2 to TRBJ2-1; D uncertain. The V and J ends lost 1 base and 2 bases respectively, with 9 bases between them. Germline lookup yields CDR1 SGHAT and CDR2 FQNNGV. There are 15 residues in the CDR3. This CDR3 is CASSLGSSAYNEQFF. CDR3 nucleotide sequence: TGTGCCAGCAGCTTAGGGTCCTCCGCCTACAATGAGCAGTTCTTC.

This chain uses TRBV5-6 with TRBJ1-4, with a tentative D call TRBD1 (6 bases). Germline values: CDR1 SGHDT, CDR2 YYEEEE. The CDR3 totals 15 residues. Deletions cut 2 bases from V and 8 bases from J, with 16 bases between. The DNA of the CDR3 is TGTGCCAGCAGCTTAAGGGCAGGGGTTTCGGAAAAACTGTTTTTT. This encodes CASSLRAGVSEKLFF.

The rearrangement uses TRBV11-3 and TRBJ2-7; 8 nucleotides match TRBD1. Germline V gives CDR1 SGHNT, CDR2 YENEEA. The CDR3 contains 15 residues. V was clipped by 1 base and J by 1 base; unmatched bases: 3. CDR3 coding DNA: TGTGCCAGCAGCTTAGGACAGGGGAATTCCTACGAGCAGTACTTC. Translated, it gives CASSLGQGNSYEQYF.

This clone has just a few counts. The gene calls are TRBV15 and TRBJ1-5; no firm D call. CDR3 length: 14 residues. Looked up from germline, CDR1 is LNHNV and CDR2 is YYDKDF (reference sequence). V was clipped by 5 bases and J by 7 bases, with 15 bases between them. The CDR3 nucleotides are TGTGCCACCAGCCCCCCGGAGAGGCAGCAGCCCCAGCATTTT. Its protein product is CATSPPERQQPQHF.

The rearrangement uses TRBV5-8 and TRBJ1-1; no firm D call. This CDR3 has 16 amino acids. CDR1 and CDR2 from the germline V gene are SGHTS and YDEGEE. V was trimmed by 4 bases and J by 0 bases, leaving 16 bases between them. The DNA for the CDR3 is TGTGCCAGCAGCGTTGGTAGGGCGGGAATGAACACTGAAGCTTTCTTT. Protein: CASSVGRAGMNTEAFF.

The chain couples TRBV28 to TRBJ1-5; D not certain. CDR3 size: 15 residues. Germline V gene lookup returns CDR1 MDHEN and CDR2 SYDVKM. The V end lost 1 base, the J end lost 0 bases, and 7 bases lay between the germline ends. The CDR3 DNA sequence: TGTGCCAGCAGTTTATTGTCCGGTAGCAATCAGCCCCAGCATTTT. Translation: CASSLLSGSNQPQHF. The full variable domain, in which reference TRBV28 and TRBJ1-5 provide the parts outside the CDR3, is DVKVTQSSRYLVKRTGEKVFLECVQDMDHENMFWYRQDPGLGLRLIYFSYDVKMKEKGDIPEGYSVSREKKERFSLILESASTNQTSMYLCASSLLSGSNQPQHFGDGTRLSIL.

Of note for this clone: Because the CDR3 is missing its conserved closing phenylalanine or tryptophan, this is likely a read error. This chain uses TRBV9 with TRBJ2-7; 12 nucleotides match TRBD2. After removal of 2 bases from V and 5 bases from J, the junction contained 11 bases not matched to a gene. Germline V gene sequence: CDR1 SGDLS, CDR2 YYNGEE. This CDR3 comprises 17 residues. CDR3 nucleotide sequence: TGTGCCAGCAGCGTGCTAGCGGGGGGGCTTGCTGGAAACGAGCAGTACCTC. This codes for CASSVLAGGLAGNEQYL.

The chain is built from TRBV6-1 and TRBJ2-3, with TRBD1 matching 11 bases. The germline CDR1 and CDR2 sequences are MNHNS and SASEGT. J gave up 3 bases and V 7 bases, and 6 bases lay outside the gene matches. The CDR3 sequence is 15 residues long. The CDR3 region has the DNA TGTGCCAGCATGTGGACAGGGGGCTTAACAGATACGCAGTATTTT. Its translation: CASMWTGGLTDTQYF.

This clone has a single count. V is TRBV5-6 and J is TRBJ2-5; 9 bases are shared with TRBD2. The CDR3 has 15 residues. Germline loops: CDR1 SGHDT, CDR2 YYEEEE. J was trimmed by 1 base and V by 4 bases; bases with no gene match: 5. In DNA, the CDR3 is TGTGCCAGCAGCGTCGGCGGGGGGGCCCAAGAGACCCAGTACTTC. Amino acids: CASSVGGGAQETQYF.

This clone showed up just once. CDR3 loop: CASGREAFF. CDR3 nucleotides: TGTGCCAGCGGCAGAGAAGCTTTCTTT. The chain employs TRBV6-6 and TRBJ1-1; D gene ambiguous. Looked up from germline, CDR1 is MNHNY and CDR2 is SVGAGI (reference sequence). This CDR3 has 9 amino acids. The V end lost 8 bases, the J end lost 8 bases, and 6 bases lay between the germline ends.

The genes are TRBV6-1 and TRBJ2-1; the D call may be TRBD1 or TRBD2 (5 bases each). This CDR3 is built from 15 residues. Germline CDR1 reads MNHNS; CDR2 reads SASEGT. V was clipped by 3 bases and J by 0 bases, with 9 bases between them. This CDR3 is CASSEGVSSYNEQFF. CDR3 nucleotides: TGTGCCAGCAGTGAGGGGGTAAGCTCCTACAATGAGCAGTTCTTC.

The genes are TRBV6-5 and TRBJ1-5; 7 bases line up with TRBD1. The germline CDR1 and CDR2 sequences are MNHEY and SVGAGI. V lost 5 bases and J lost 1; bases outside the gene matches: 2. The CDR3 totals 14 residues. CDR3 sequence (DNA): TGTGCCAGCAGTCGACAGGGCAGCAATCAGCCCCAGCATTTT. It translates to CASSRQGSNQPQHF.

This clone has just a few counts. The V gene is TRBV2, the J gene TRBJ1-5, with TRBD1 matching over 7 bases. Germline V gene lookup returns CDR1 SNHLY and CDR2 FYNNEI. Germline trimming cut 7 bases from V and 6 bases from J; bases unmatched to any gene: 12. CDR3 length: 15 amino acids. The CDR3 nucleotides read TGTGCCAGCACACGGGACAGTCCGCGCGGTCAGCCCCAGCATTTT. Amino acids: CASTRDSPRGQPQHF.

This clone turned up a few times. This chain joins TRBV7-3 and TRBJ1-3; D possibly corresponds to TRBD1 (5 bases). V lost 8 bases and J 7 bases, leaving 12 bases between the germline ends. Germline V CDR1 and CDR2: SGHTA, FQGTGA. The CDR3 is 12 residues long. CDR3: CASGDGGNTIYF. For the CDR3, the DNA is TGTGCCAGCGGGGACGGCGGGAACACCATATATTTT.

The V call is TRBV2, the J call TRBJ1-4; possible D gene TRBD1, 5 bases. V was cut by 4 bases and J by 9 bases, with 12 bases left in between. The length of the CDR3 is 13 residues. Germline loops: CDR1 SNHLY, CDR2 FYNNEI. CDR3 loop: CASSGQGTQKLFF. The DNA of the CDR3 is TGTGCCAGCAGTGGGCAGGGAACCCAAAAACTGTTTTTT.

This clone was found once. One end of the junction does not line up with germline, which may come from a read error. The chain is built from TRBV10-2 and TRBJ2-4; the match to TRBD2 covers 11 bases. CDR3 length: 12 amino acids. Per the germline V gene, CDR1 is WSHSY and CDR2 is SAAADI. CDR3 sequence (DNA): TGCGCCAGCAGTGAGCTAGCGGGGGGCCTCAACTTC. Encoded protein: CASSELAGGLNF.

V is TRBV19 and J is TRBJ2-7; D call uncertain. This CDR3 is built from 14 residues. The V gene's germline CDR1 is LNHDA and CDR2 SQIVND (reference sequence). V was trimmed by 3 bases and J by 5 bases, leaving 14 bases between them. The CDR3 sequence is CASSIRQARDEQYF. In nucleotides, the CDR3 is TGTGCCAGTAGTATTCGTCAGGCAAGGGACGAGCAGTACTTC.

The CDR3 DNA reads as TGTGCCATCAGCCGCCATCCCGGGACAGGGGACAATGAGCAGTTCTTC. It translates to CAISRHPGTGDNEQFF. The chain has TRBV10-3 and TRBJ2-1, with 10 bases lining up with TRBD1. This CDR3 contains 16 residues. The V segment lost 6 bases and the J segment 5 bases; nucleotides outside the gene matches: 10. Germline V gives CDR1 ENHRY, CDR2 SYGVKD.

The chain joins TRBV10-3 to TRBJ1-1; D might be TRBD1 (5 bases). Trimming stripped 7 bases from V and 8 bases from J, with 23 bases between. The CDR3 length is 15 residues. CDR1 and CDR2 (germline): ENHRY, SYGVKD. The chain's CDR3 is CAIKSGPSDPGEAFF. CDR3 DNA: TGTGCCATCAAATCGGGGCCCTCGGACCCGGGAGAAGCTTTCTTT.

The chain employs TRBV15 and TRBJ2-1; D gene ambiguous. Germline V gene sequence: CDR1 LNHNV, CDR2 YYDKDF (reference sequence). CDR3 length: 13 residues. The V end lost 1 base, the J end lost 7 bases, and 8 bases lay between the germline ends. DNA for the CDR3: TGTGCCACCAGCAGAGCTGGTTGGAATGAGCAGTTCTTC. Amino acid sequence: CATSRAGWNEQFF.

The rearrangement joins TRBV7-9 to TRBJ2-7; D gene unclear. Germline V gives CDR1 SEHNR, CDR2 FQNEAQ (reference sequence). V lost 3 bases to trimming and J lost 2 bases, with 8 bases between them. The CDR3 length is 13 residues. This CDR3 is CASSLAGPYEQYF. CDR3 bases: TGTGCCAGCAGCTTGGCAGGACCCTACGAGCAGTACTTC.

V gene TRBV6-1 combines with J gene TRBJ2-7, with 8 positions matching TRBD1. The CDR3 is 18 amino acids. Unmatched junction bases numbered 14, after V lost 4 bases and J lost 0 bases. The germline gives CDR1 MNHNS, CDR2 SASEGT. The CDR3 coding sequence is TGTGCCAGCAGTGCCTACCAGGACAGGGCTAGCTTCTCCTACGAGCAGTACTTC. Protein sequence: CASSAYQDRASFSYEQYF.

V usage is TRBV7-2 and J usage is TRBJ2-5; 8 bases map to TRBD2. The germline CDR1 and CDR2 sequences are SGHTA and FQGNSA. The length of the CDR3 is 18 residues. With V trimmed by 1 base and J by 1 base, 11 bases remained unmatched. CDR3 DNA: TGTGCCAGCAGCTTAGTATCCCCACAGCGGGGGCGCCAAGAGACCCAGTACTTC. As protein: CASSLVSPQRGRQETQYF.

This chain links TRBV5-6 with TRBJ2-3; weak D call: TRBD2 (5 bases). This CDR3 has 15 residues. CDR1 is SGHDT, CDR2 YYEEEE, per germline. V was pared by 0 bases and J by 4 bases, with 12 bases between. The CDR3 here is CASSLETVGADTQYF. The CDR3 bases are TGTGCCAGCAGCTTGGAGACGGTGGGAGCAGATACGCAGTATTTT.

CDR3 nucleotide sequence: TGCGCCAGCACAGACACAGGGCGAACTGAAGCTTTCTTT. Protein sequence: CASTDTGRTEAFF. The chain couples TRBV5-1 to TRBJ1-1; D perhaps matches TRBD1 (6 bases). The CDR3 length is 13 residues. The ends were cut back, 6 bases at V and 5 bases at J, with 14 bases in the middle. The V gene's germline CDR1 is SGHRS and CDR2 YFSETQ.

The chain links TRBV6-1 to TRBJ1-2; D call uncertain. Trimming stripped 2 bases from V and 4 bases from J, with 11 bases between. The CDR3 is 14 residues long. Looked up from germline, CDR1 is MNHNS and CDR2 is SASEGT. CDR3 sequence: CASSELGRSYGYTF. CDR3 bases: TGTGCCAGCAGTGAACTGGGCAGGTCCTATGGCTACACCTTC.

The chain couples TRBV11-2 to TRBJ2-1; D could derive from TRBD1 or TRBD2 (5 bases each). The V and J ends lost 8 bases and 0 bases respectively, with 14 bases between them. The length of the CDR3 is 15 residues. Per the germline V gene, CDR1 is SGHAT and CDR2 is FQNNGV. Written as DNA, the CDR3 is TGTGCCAGCGGTCCGGGACCAAGCTCCTACAATGAGCAGTTCTTC. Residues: CASGPGPSSYNEQFF.

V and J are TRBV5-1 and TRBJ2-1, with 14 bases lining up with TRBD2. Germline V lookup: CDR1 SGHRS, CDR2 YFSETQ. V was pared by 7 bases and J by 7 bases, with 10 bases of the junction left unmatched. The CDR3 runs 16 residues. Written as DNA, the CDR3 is TGCGCCAGCTCCCTCCTGACTAGCGGGGGGGCTAATGAGCAGTTCTTC. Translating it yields CASSLLTSGGANEQFF. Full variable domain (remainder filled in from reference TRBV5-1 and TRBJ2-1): KAGVTQTPRYLIKTRGQQVTLSCSPISGHRSVSWYQQTPGQGLQFLFEYFSETQRNKGNFPGRFSGRQFSNSRSEMNVSTLELGDSALYLCASSLLTSGGANEQFFGPGTRLTVL.

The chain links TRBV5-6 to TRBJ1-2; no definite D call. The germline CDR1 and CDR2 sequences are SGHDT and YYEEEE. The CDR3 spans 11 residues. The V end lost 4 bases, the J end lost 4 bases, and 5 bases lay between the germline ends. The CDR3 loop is CASSRTYGYTF. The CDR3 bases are TGTGCCAGCAGCCGGACCTATGGCTACACCTTC.